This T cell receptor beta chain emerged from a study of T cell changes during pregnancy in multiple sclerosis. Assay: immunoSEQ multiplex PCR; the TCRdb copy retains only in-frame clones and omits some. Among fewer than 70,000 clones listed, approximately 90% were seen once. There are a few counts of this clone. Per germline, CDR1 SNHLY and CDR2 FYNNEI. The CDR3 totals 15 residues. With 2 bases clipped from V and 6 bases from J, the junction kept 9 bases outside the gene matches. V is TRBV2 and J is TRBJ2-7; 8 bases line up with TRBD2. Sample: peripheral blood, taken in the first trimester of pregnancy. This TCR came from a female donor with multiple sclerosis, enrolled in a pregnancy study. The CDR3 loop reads CASSEQGGRLSEQYF. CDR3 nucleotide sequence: TGTGCCAGCAGTGAACAGGGCGGGAGGTTGTCCGAGCAGTACTTC. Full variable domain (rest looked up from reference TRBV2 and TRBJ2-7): EPEVTQTPSHQVTQMGQEVILRCVPISNHLYFYWYRQILGQKVEFLVSFYNNEISEKSEIFDDQFSVERPDGSNFTLKIRSTKLEDSAMYFCASSEQGGRLSEQYFGPGTRLTVT.